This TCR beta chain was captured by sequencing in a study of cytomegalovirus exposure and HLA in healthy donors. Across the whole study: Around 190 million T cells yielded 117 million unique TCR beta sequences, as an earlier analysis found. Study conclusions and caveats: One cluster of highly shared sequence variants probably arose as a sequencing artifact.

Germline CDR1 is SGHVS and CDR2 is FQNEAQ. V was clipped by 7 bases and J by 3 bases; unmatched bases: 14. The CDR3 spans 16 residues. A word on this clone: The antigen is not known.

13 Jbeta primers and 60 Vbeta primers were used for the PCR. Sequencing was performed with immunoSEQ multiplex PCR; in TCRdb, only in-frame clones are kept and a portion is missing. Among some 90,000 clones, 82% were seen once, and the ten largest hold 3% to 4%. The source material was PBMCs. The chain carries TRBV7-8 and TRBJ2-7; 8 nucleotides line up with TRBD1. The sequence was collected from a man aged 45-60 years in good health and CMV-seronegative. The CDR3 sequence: CASIDLGQGSSYEQYF. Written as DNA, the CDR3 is TGTGCCAGCATTGACCTCGGACAGGGAAGTAGCTACGAGCAGTACTTC.